The rows below give T cell receptor beta chains drawn from one sample of a study of CD4 T cells in relation to SARS-CoV-2 and coronaviruses. TCRdb keeps only in-frame clones here, not all; method: immunoSEQ multiplex PCR. The sample records some 45,000 clones, almost 85% being singletons. These receptors have no known antigen. Sequenced material: naive CD4+ T cells from PBMCs, cultured in vitro. These receptors were collected from an adult with COVID-19. The CDR3 runs from the conserved cysteine through the conserved F or W. D genes are given only for firm matches. Only part of the rows carry a size: once, few, many, or a class if the clone is expanded.

CDR3 DNA: TGTGCCAGCAGTTTGCTGGGGGAGACCCAGTACTTC
CDR3 protein: CASSLLGETQYF
D gene: NA
V gene: TRBV12-3/TRBV12-4
clone size: NA
J gene: TRBJ2-5

CDR3 DNA: TGTGCCAGCAGCACGGATATTACGGGCCCTCGTTTGCAGTTCTTC
CDR3 protein: CASSTDITGPRLQFF
D gene: NA
V gene: TRBV7-3
clone size: NA
J gene: TRBJ2-1

CDR3 DNA: TGTGCCAGCTCACCACCGCGGGGGACAGGGAAGCAGTACTTC
CDR3 protein: CASSPPRGTGKQYF
D gene: TRBD1
V gene: TRBV18
clone size: NA
J gene: TRBJ2-7

CDR3 DNA: TGTGCCAGCACCGGTCAGGGGGGCTCCTACGAGCAGTACTTC
CDR3 protein: CASTGQGGSYEQYF
D gene: NA
V gene: TRBV6-5
clone size: NA
J gene: TRBJ2-7

CDR3 DNA: TGTGCCAGCAGCTCACAATTCTGGGAGACCCAGTACTTC
CDR3 protein: CASSSQFWETQYF
D gene: NA
V gene: TRBV7-2
clone size: NA
J gene: TRBJ2-5

CDR3 DNA: TGCGCCAACAGCCAAGCGGACCCAATCCAGCCCCAGCATTTT
CDR3 protein: CANSQADPIQPQHF
D gene: NA
V gene: TRBV4-1
clone size: NA
J gene: TRBJ1-5

CDR3 DNA: TGCGCCAGCAGCTCTACAGGAAGCTCCTACGAGCAGTACTTC
CDR3 protein: CASSSTGSSYEQYF
D gene: NA
V gene: TRBV5-1
clone size: NA
J gene: TRBJ2-7

CDR3 DNA: TGCGCCAGCAGCGCCCTAGCGGGAGGGACAGATACGCAGTATTTT
CDR3 protein: CASSALAGGTDTQYF
D gene: TRBD2
V gene: TRBV5-1
clone size: NA
J gene: TRBJ2-3

CDR3 DNA: TGCGCCAGCAGCTTGGGGTGGCGGGACGGCCAGTACTTC
CDR3 protein: CASSLGWRDGQYF
D gene: NA
V gene: TRBV5-1
clone size: NA
J gene: TRBJ2-5

CDR3 DNA: TGTGCCAGCAGCCCTACAGGGAAGTACGAGCAGTACTTC
CDR3 protein: CASSPTGKYEQYF
D gene: NA
V gene: TRBV9
clone size: few
J gene: TRBJ2-7

CDR3 DNA: TGTGCCAGCAGCGTAGGGGAAGGGGGGGGTGGAACCTACGAGCAGTACTTC
CDR3 protein: CASSVGEGGGGTYEQYF
D gene: NA
V gene: TRBV9
clone size: NA
J gene: TRBJ2-7

CDR3 DNA: TGTGCCTGGAGTGTTAGACTAGCTAGCCATGAGCAGTTCTTC
CDR3 protein: CAWSVRLASHEQFF
D gene: TRBD2
V gene: TRBV30
clone size: NA
J gene: TRBJ2-1

CDR3 DNA: TGTGCCAGCAGCCAACCGTCTGGGGGCTACGAGCAGTACTTC
CDR3 protein: CASSQPSGGYEQYF
D gene: NA
V gene: TRBV3-1/TRBV3-2
clone size: NA
J gene: TRBJ2-7

CDR3 DNA: TGTGCCAGTAGTATGGGCTTGAAACGGAGCTCCTACAATGAGCAGTTCTTC
CDR3 protein: CASSMGLKRSSYNEQFF
D gene: NA
V gene: TRBV19
clone size: NA
J gene: TRBJ2-1

CDR3 DNA: TGTGCCAGCAGCTTAGGGGTGGGCAGCTCCTACGAGCAGTACTTC
CDR3 protein: CASSLGVGSSYEQYF
D gene: NA
V gene: TRBV11-2
clone size: NA
J gene: TRBJ2-7

CDR3 DNA: TGTGCCAGCAGCCTGGGGACAGGAAACAATCAGCCCCAGCATTTT
CDR3 protein: CASSLGTGNNQPQHF
D gene: TRBD1
V gene: TRBV7-9
clone size: NA
J gene: TRBJ1-5

CDR3 DNA: TGTGCCAGCAGTGAACGAGGACTAGCGATAGTTCTAGCCAAAAACATTCAGTACTTC
CDR3 protein: CASSERGLAIVLAKNIQYF
D gene: TRBD2
V gene: TRBV2
clone size: NA
J gene: TRBJ2-4

CDR3 DNA: TGCGCCAGCAGCCAAACGGCCCAGAACACTGAAGCTTTCTTT
CDR3 protein: CASSQTAQNTEAFF
D gene: NA
V gene: TRBV4-3
clone size: once
J gene: TRBJ1-1

CDR3 DNA: TGTGCCAGTAGTAGATCGGGACAGAACTCCTACGAGCAGTACTTC
CDR3 protein: CASSRSGQNSYEQYF
D gene: TRBD1
V gene: TRBV19
clone size: NA
J gene: TRBJ2-7

CDR3 DNA: TGTGCCAGTAGTATCAGGGTAGGTGAGCAGTTCTTC
CDR3 protein: CASSIRVGEQFF
D gene: NA
V gene: TRBV19
clone size: few
J gene: TRBJ2-1